The 30 T cell receptor beta chains below all came from one sample that was sequenced in a study of T cells in Graves' hyperthyroidism and ophthalmopathy. From RNA transcripts, TCR beta CDR3 regions were amplified. The HTBI set primed first-round TCR CDR3 RT-PCR. MiXCR, run by TCRdb on the multiplex PCR reads, gives a single entry per CDR3 protein. The data hold approximately 200,000 distinct CDR3 sequences, with 15% to 20% observed a single time. Sequenced input: blood. The receptors here all came from a middle-aged man with Graves' hyperthyroidism.

The chain has TRBV10-3 and TRBJ1-2; D is undetermined. CDR1 ENHRY and CDR2 SYGVKD come from the germline V gene. V was clipped by 3 bases and J by 6 bases, with 5 bases between them. The CDR3 is made up of 11 amino acids. The CDR3 loop reads CAISEGHGYTF. CDR3 nucleotide sequence: TGTGCCATCAGTGAAGGACATGGCTACACCTTC.

This clonotype has a handful of counts. The chain links TRBV10-1 to TRBJ1-6; D is unresolved. Per germline, CDR1 WNHNN and CDR2 SYGVQD (reference sequence). Trimming removed 1 base at V and 10 bases at J, with 11 bases between. The CDR3 is made up of 14 amino acids. CDR3 coding DNA: TGCGCCAGCAGTGAGTACGGGTTTGGCTCACCCCTCCACTTT. This encodes CASSEYGFGSPLHF.

This clonotype was seen a handful of times. The V gene is TRBV6-1, the J gene TRBJ1-1, with D possibly TRBD1 on 5 matching bases. The CDR3 consists of 13 residues. Germline V gene data show CDR1 as MNHNS and CDR2 as SASEGT. V lost 4 bases to trimming and J lost 7 bases, with 13 bases between them. The CDR3 sequence is CASSALDRHEAFF. CDR3 DNA: TGTGCCAGCAGTGCACTTGACAGACATGAAGCTTTCTTT.

The chain has TRBV28 and TRBJ2-5, with D possibly called TRBD1 or TRBD2 (5 bases each). V shed 6 bases and J shed 7 bases, with 21 bases lying between them. CDR1 MDHEN and CDR2 SYDVKM come from the germline V gene. The CDR3 covers 15 residues. The CDR3: CASSRTFEGRVTQYF. Here the CDR3 DNA reads TGTGCCAGCAGCCGCACCTTCGAGGGGCGCGTGACCCAGTACTTC.

The chain links TRBV9 to TRBJ2-3, with 12 bases matching TRBD2. This CDR3 contains 20 residues. V lost 4 bases to trimming and J lost 4 bases; unmatched junction nucleotides: 19. Per the germline V gene, CDR1 is SGDLS and CDR2 is YYNGEE. CDR3 in amino acids: CASSSPLGASGGEGPDTQYF. CDR3 nucleotides: TGTGCCAGCAGCTCACCCTTGGGAGCTAGCGGGGGGGAAGGACCAGATACGCAGTATTTT.

This clonotype was observed at least ten times. The rearrangement uses TRBV6-1 and TRBJ1-2, with 8 bases aligning to TRBD1. Germline V CDR1 and CDR2: MNHNS, SASEGT. Germline trimming cut 4 bases from V and 5 bases from J; bases unmatched to any gene: 9. The CDR3 length is 15 residues. The CDR3 DNA is TGTGCCAGCAGTGTCGAGCAGGGGGCCGGTTATGGCTACACCTTC. It codes for CASSVEQGAGYGYTF.

V and J are TRBV15 and TRBJ2-2, with D perhaps matching TRBD1 or TRBD2 (5 bases each). This CDR3 comprises 15 residues. The V and J ends lost 4 bases and 3 bases respectively, with 12 bases between them. Germline V gene sequence: CDR1 LNHNV, CDR2 YYDKDF (reference sequence). The CDR3 DNA reads TGTGCCACCAGCACACGGGGCGATCACACCGGGGAGCTGTTTTTT. Amino acids: CATSTRGDHTGELFF.

This clonotype has a count of ten or more. The gene calls are TRBV20-1 and TRBJ2-4; 8 positions agree with TRBD1. V shed 0 bases and J 7 bases; nucleotides not matched to a gene: 8. Germline CDR1 reads DFQATT; CDR2 reads SNEGSKA (reference sequence). CDR3 length equals 15 residues. The CDR3 loop reads CSARERQGAGNIQYF. CDR3 nucleotide sequence: TGCAGTGCTAGAGAGCGGCAGGGGGCGGGGAACATTCAGTACTTC.

This clonotype showed up just a few times. The chain employs TRBV4-3 and TRBJ1-3; D gene unclear. This CDR3 is built from 16 residues. CDR1 is LGHNA, CDR2 YSLEER, per germline. The germline V and J ends were trimmed by 0 bases and 3 bases, with 12 bases remaining between them. DNA for the CDR3: TGCGCCAGCAGCCAAGATTTGGGAGGCCTTGGAAACACCATATATTTT. Encoded protein: CASSQDLGGLGNTIYF.

V gene TRBV5-6 combines with J gene TRBJ1-2, with a tentative D call TRBD1 (5 bases). This CDR3 region has 14 residues. Trimming left V 4 bases short and J 3 bases short, with 13 bases between. The germline V gene encodes CDR1 SGHDT and CDR2 YYEEEE. The CDR3: CASSPATEHYGYTF. The CDR3 DNA follows: TGTGCCAGCAGCCCGGCGACAGAACACTATGGCTACACCTTC.

This clonotype was seen many times. This chain links TRBV3-1 with TRBJ1-2; no clear D. Germline loops: CDR1 LGHDT, CDR2 YNNKEL (reference sequence). With 0 bases removed from V and 4 bases from J, the gap between germline ends came to 9 bases. The CDR3 extends over 14 amino acids. CDR3 protein: CASSQDLTLYGYTF. Written as DNA, the CDR3 is TGTGCCAGCAGCCAAGATCTGACACTCTATGGCTACACCTTC.

This clonotype was detected only a few times. The chain recombines TRBV18 with TRBJ2-2; TRBD2 might be the D (6 bases). V lost 4 bases to trimming and J lost 15 bases, with 15 bases between them. CDR1 is KGHSH, CDR2 LQKENI, per germline. The CDR3 extends over 12 amino acids. The CDR3 spells CASSQDRGLVFF. The CDR3 bases are TGTGCCAGCTCACAGGACCGGGGACTGGTGTTTTTT.

This clonotype has a count of ten or more. The chain recombines TRBV11-2 with TRBJ2-3, with 8 nucleotides matching TRBD2. The ends lost 5 bases at V and 2 bases at J; junction bases unmatched: 15. This CDR3 comprises 18 residues. CDR1 and CDR2 (germline): SGHAT, FQNNGV. Here the CDR3 reads CASSPLYGSGIHTDTQYF. For the CDR3, the DNA is TGTGCCAGCAGCCCACTCTATGGTAGCGGGATCCACACAGATACGCAGTATTTT.

This chain uses TRBV12-3 or TRBV12-4 with TRBJ2-7; the match to TRBD2 covers 9 bases. J lost 4 bases, V lost 6 bases, and 19 bases had no gene match. The CDR3 sequence is 18 residues long. In DNA form, the CDR3 reads TGTGCCAGCAGCGCCCGATATAGCGGGGGTATCCAATGGTACGAGCAGTACTTC. Amino acid sequence: CASSARYSGGIQWYEQYF.

The table lists this clonotype with many counts. The rearrangement links TRBV10-2 to TRBJ1-5; TRBD1 matches at 9 bases. Trimming took 3 bases from V and 5 from J; bases not matched to a gene: 5. Germline loops: CDR1 WSHSY, CDR2 SAAADI. The CDR3 covers 15 residues. CDR3: CASSDPRTGDQPQHF. In nucleotides, the CDR3 is TGCGCCAGCAGTGATCCTAGGACAGGGGATCAGCCCCAGCATTTT.

This clonotype showed up many times. The chain recombines TRBV4-3 with TRBJ2-2, with unresolved D. Trimming removed 1 base from V and 5 bases from J, with 5 bases in between. The CDR3 totals 13 residues. Germline loops: CDR1 LGHNA, CDR2 YSLEER. The CDR3 bases are TGCGCCAGCAGCCAAGTGCAGACCGGGGAGCTGTTTTTT. Amino acids: CASSQVQTGELFF.

The sample holds many counts of this clonotype. The chain links TRBV2 to TRBJ1-1, with D possibly being TRBD1 (6 bases). Trimming removed 0 bases from V and 8 bases from J, with 10 bases in between. CDR1 is SNHLY, CDR2 FYNNEI, per germline. The CDR3 runs 13 residues. As DNA, the CDR3 is TGTGCCAGCAGTGAAGCAAGGACAGAGGAAGCTTTCTTT. It codes for CASSEARTEEAFF.

At least ten counts were recorded for this clonotype. This chain joins TRBV3-1 and TRBJ1-1; D perhaps matches TRBD1 (5 bases). The CDR3 contains 16 residues. Per germline, CDR1 LGHDT and CDR2 YNNKEL (reference sequence). V lost 4 bases, J lost 0 bases, and 15 bases lay in between. CDR3 nucleotides: TGTGCCAGCAGCCGAGACGGGGGGGGAATGAACACTGAAGCTTTCTTT. Encoded protein: CASSRDGGGMNTEAFF.

The chain carries TRBV7-2 and TRBJ2-7; D not resolved. The germline V gene encodes CDR1 SGHTA and CDR2 FQGNSA. V lost 2 bases and J lost 2, with 10 bases in between. This CDR3 is built from 14 residues. CDR3: CASSLILGTYEQYF. In DNA form, the CDR3 reads TGTGCCAGCAGCTTAATTCTGGGGACCTACGAGCAGTACTTC.

This clonotype was detected ten times or more. V is TRBV7-2 and J is TRBJ1-1; no clear D. CDR1 and CDR2 from the germline V gene are SGHTA and FQGNSA. V was pared by 2 bases and J by 1 base, with 8 bases between. CDR3 length equals 14 residues. The CDR3: CASSLREGNTEAFF. DNA for the CDR3: TGTGCCAGCAGCTTACGGGAGGGGAACACTGAAGCTTTCTTT.

This clonotype was counted ten times or more. A read error may produce the germline difference seen at one junction end. J is TRBJ2-5 and V is TRBV7-2, with 10 bases identical to TRBD2. Germline CDR1 is SGHTA and CDR2 is FQGNSA. This CDR3 spans 13 amino acids. The CDR3 here is CASSSFSGGTWDF. CDR3 nucleotide sequence: TGTGCCAGCAGCTCCTTTAGCGGGGGGACCTGGGACTTC.

The gene calls are TRBV24-1 and TRBJ2-3; D possibly corresponds to TRBD2 (7 bases). The germline V gene has CDR1 KGHDR and CDR2 SFDVKD. V shed 9 bases and J shed 2 bases, with 17 bases lying between them. This CDR3 is built from 15 residues. The CDR3 here is CATSGGQGSTDTQYF. The DNA for the CDR3 is TGTGCCACCTCCGGGGGGCAAGGTTCCACAGATACGCAGTATTTT.

This clonotype was found many times. V usage is TRBV7-9 and J usage is TRBJ2-7; no firm D call. CDR1 SEHNR and CDR2 FQNEAQ come from the germline V gene (reference sequence). This CDR3 region has 17 residues. V was shortened by 5 bases and J by 0 bases, with 20 bases between the two germline ends. The CDR3 DNA reads TGTGCCAGCAGCCCCGTGATCGGCCGAAAAAGCTCCTACGAGCAGTACTTC. Translation gives CASSPVIGRKSSYEQYF.

V and J are TRBV20-1 and TRBJ1-5; TRBD1 matches 8 bases. Germline CDR1 DFQATT, CDR2 SNEGSKA (reference sequence). The CDR3 loop spans 16 amino acids. Trimming at V came to 6 bases and at J to 2 bases, leaving 12 bases not matched to a gene. In nucleotides, the CDR3 is TGCAGTGCCGACAAACCAGGGGGCGCGGGCAATCAGCCCCAGCATTTT. Protein product: CSADKPGGAGNQPQHF.

This clonotype has more than one count but fewer than ten. The chain links TRBV6-5 to TRBJ2-2; D not certain. CDR1 is MNHEY and CDR2 is SVGAGI in the germline V gene. Trimming pared 2 bases from V and 9 bases from J, leaving 7 bases between. CDR3 length equals 12 residues. CDR3: CASSYRARELFF. In DNA, the CDR3 is TGTGCCAGCAGTTACAGGGCACGGGAGCTGTTTTTT.

In this sample, this clonotype turned up many times. V usage is TRBV12-3 or TRBV12-4 and J usage is TRBJ2-2, with D tentatively TRBD1 (5 bases). The CDR3 sequence is 16 residues long. V lost 8 bases and J lost 0, with 16 bases in between. The CDR3, as DNA: TGTGCCAGCTGTAAATTCAGGGTGACGAACACCGGGGAGCTGTTTTTT. It is translated as CASCKFRVTNTGELFF.

At least ten counts were recorded for this clonotype. The rearrangement uses TRBV3-1 and TRBJ2-3; D is unresolved. V was trimmed by 4 bases and J by 3 bases, leaving 17 bases between them. CDR1 and CDR2 from the germline V gene are LGHDT and YNNKEL (reference sequence). The CDR3 spans 16 residues. The CDR3, as DNA: TGTGCCAGCAGCCTGCGCCCCACCCAATATACAGATACGCAGTATTTT. This translates into CASSLRPTQYTDTQYF.

This clonotype was observed many times. V is TRBV20-1 and J is TRBJ1-5, with 9 bases fitting TRBD1. The CDR3 spans 14 residues. The V gene end was trimmed by 3 bases and the J gene end by 4 bases; junction bases not matched to a gene: 4. Germline CDR1 and CDR2: DFQATT and SNEGSKA (reference sequence). This CDR3 is CSARGGTGNQPQHF. The CDR3 DNA sequence: TGCAGTGCTAGGGGGGGGACAGGGAATCAGCCCCAGCATTTT.

The J gene is TRBJ2-5, the V gene TRBV15, with D hard to call. This CDR3 region has 15 residues. Germline CDR1 is LNHNV and CDR2 is YYDKDF (reference sequence). Trimming pared 2 bases from V and 2 bases from J, leaving 12 bases between. The DNA of the CDR3 is TGTGCCACCAGCAGAACGAATGGGATTCAAGAGACCCAGTACTTC. This codes for CATSRTNGIQETQYF.

At least ten counts were recorded for this clonotype. The chain employs TRBV3-1 and TRBJ1-6, with D tentatively TRBD1 (6 bases). Deletions cut 4 bases from V and 8 bases from J, with 9 bases between. This CDR3 is built from 13 residues. The germline V gene encodes CDR1 LGHDT and CDR2 YNNKEL (reference sequence). In DNA form, the CDR3 reads TGTGCCAGCAGCCGACAGGATGATTCACCCCTCCACTTT. Protein sequence: CASSRQDDSPLHF.